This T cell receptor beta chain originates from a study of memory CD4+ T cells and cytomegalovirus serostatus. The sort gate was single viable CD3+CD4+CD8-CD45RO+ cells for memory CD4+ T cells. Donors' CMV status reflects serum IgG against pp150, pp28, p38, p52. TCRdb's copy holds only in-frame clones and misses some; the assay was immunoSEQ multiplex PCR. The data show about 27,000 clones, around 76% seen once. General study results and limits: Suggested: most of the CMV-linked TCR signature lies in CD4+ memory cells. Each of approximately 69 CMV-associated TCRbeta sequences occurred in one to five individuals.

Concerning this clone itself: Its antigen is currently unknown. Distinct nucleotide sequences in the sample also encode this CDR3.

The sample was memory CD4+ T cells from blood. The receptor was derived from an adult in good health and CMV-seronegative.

The CDR3 nucleotides are TGTGCCAGCAGTTCCCAGAATAATCAGCCCCAGCATTTT. Protein product: CASSSQNNQPQHF. The rearrangement joins TRBV6-5 to TRBJ1-5, with D uncertain. V was clipped by 4 bases and J by 4 bases, with 8 bases between them. Germline loops: CDR1 MNHEY, CDR2 SVGAGI. This CDR3 spans 13 amino acids.